This TCR beta chain comes out of a study of cytomegalovirus exposure and HLA in healthy donors. Germline loops: CDR1 SGHVS, CDR2 FNYEAQ. Trimming stripped 4 bases from V and 3 bases from J, with 16 bases between. CDR3 length equals 15 residues. Study-wide points: In a later analysis, HLA-associated TCR beta chains were more clonally expanded than equally common others.

PCR employed 60 Vbeta and 13 Jbeta primers. Profiling relied on immunoSEQ multiplex PCR, and the TCRdb table lists in-frame clones only, not all of them. The table lists under 200,000 clones, less than 80% of them singletons. This clone was seen just once. The target antigen is unknown. This TCR was recovered from a woman between 40 and 50 years old in good health and CMV-seronegative. The sequencing input was PBMCs. This chain links TRBV7-6 with TRBJ2-7, with a weak D call TRBD2 (5 bases). The CDR3 sequence: CASSSVEGLGYEQYF. CDR3 DNA sequence: TGTGCCAGCAGCTCGGTCGAGGGTCTTGGCTACGAGCAGTACTTC.